The 21 T cell receptor beta chains given below trace back to one sample, sequenced in a study of technical replicates of blood from four donors. Clones were sequenced by immunoSEQ multiplex PCR, and TCRdb holds only the in-frame ones, with some missing. There are roughly 71,000 clones in the sample; roughly 90% occur only once, and around 0.34% lies in the top ten. The material sequenced was T cells isolated from PBMCs. These receptors originate from a human donor in good health.

This clone was seen a single time. This chain uses TRBV11-2 with TRBJ1-1, with D possibly matching TRBD1 (6 bases). Germline-derived CDR1 and CDR2 are SGHAT and FQNNGV. The CDR3 spans 14 residues. The V end was cut by 0 bases, the J end by 5 bases, with 10 bases between. CDR3 sequence (DNA): TGTGCCAGCAGCTTAGAGGGGGCGGCTACTGAAGCTTTCTTT. It specifies CASSLEGAATEAFF.

The chain recombines TRBV4-2 with TRBJ2-1; 8 bases are a match to TRBD2. The trim removed 5 bases at V and 10 bases at J, leaving 7 bases unmatched. Germline V gene sequence: CDR1 LGHNA, CDR2 YNFKEQ. The CDR3 has 13 residues. DNA for the CDR3: TGTGCCAGCAGCGAAGTACCTAGCGGGGAGCAGTTCTTC. As protein: CASSEVPSGEQFF.

The chain employs TRBV6-5 and TRBJ2-5; TRBD1 matches at 7 bases. The CDR3 spans 15 residues. Germline trimming cut 6 bases from V and 2 bases from J; bases unmatched to any gene: 9. Looked up from germline, CDR1 is MNHEY and CDR2 is SVGAGI. This CDR3 reads CASRSYRDRQETQYF. DNA for the CDR3: TGTGCCAGCAGATCCTACCGGGACAGACAAGAGACCCAGTACTTC.

In its sample, this clone was seen a few times. This chain links TRBV6-1 with TRBJ1-2; the D is unclear. The CDR3 covers 12 residues. V was pared by 7 bases and J by 6 bases, with 12 bases between. CDR1 and CDR2 from the germline V gene are MNHNS and SASEGT. CDR3 sequence (DNA): TGTGCCAGCAAGTCCAGTTTTAATGGCTACACCTTC. Its protein is CASKSSFNGYTF.

The chain links TRBV9 to TRBJ2-7, with a tentative D call TRBD2 (5 bases). The CDR3 consists of 15 residues. V gave up 4 bases and J gave up 2 bases, with 16 bases separating them. Germline CDR1 and CDR2: SGDLS and YYNGEE. CDR3 residues: CASSPNRAVTYEQYF. In DNA, the CDR3 is TGTGCCAGCAGCCCTAACCGAGCGGTTACCTACGAGCAGTACTTC.

DNA for the CDR3: TGTGCCAGCAGTCAGGGTCACACCGGGGAGCTGTTTTTT. This encodes CASSQGHTGELFF. V and J are TRBV2 and TRBJ2-2; D might be TRBD1 (5 bases). This CDR3 is built from 13 residues. From germline, CDR1 is SNHLY and CDR2 FYNNEI. The germline V and J ends were trimmed by 5 bases and 3 bases, with 7 bases remaining between them.

This chain uses TRBV25-1 with TRBJ2-7, with TRBD1 as a possible D gene (5 bases). This CDR3 has 14 amino acids. Looked up from germline, CDR1 is MGHDK and CDR2 is SYGVNS. V was cut by 4 bases and J by 3 bases, with 13 bases left in between. CDR3 sequence (DNA): TGTGCCAGCAGTGGATCAGGACACCTCTACGAGCAGTACTTC. As protein: CASSGSGHLYEQYF.

The chain uses TRBV5-4 and TRBJ2-5; 7 nucleotides agree with TRBD1. CDR3 size: 16 residues. Germline V gene data show CDR1 as SGHNT and CDR2 as YYREEE (reference sequence). V lost 0 bases, J lost 2 bases, and 7 bases stayed unmatched. This CDR3 is CASSLEVTGVQETQYF. The CDR3 DNA reads TGTGCCAGCAGCTTGGAAGTTACAGGGGTTCAAGAGACCCAGTACTTC.

This chain links TRBV6-5 with TRBJ1-2; D may be TRBD1 (6 bases). Germline V gene data show CDR1 as MNHEY and CDR2 as SVGAGI. V lost 4 bases and J 6 bases, leaving 21 bases between the germline ends. The CDR3 covers 16 residues. The CDR3 protein is CASSFNRAGLGNGYTF. Here the CDR3 DNA reads TGTGCCAGCAGTTTTAACAGGGCGGGCCTCGGAAATGGCTACACCTTC.

This sequence joins TRBV12-5 and TRBJ2-7, with 7 bases aligning to TRBD2. The V gene's germline CDR1 is LGHNT and CDR2 FRNRAP. The V and J ends lost 7 bases and 3 bases, in that order; junction bases with no gene match: 9. The CDR3 spans 14 residues. The CDR3 region has the DNA TGTGCTAGTGCCAACTGGGACTACAGCTACGAGCAGTACTTC. Residues: CASANWDYSYEQYF.

The chain carries TRBV30 and TRBJ2-1; the D gene is possibly TRBD1 (6 bases). The germline CDR1 and CDR2 sequences are GTSNPN and SVGIG (reference sequence). The CDR3 spans 12 residues. Trimming pared 3 bases from V and 10 bases from J, leaving 13 bases between. In nucleotides, the CDR3 is TGTGCCTGGAGCCCACAGGGAAAAGAGCAGTTCTTC. Its protein is CAWSPQGKEQFF.

CDR3 nucleotides: TGTGCCAGTAGTACACTCCAGGGTAACGGGGCCAACGTCCTGACTTTC. Translating it yields CASSTLQGNGANVLTF. The chain employs TRBV19 and TRBJ2-6; D may be TRBD1 (5 bases). Germline lookup yields CDR1 LNHDA and CDR2 SQIVND (reference sequence). CDR3 size: 16 residues. Trimming stripped 4 bases from V and 4 bases from J, with 14 bases between.

This clone appeared once. The genes are TRBV9 and TRBJ2-7, with D maybe TRBD2 (6 bases). Germline V gene lookup returns CDR1 SGDLS and CDR2 YYNGEE. This CDR3 is 13 amino acids long. V was pared by 0 bases and J by 6 bases, with 10 bases between. CDR3 region: CASSVGLGGEQYF. CDR3 DNA sequence: TGTGCCAGCAGCGTAGGACTAGGAGGCGAGCAGTACTTC.

The DNA for the CDR3 is TGTGCCAGCAGTAAACCGGGACAGTCTAACTATGGCTACACCTTC. Its protein product is CASSKPGQSNYGYTF. The J gene is TRBJ1-2, the V gene TRBV5-4; 7 bases agree with TRBD1. Per germline, CDR1 SGHNT and CDR2 YYREEE (reference sequence). J gave up 0 bases and V 5 bases, and 7 bases lay outside the gene matches. The CDR3 is 15 amino acids.

The chain uses TRBV7-9 and TRBJ2-2; TRBD1 aligns across 7 bases. CDR1 and CDR2 from the germline V gene are SEHNR and FQNEAQ (reference sequence). Trimming cost V 4 bases and J 4 bases; bases outside gene matches: 9. CDR3 length equals 16 residues. CDR3 sequence (DNA): TGTGCCAGCAGCTCCGGGACAGCTTTAGTCACCGGGGAGCTGTTTTTT. Translated, it gives CASSSGTALVTGELFF.

This clone was counted only a few times. The chain links TRBV28 to TRBJ1-4; 9 bases fit TRBD1. J lost 4 bases, V lost 6 bases, and 6 bases had no gene match. CDR3 length equals 15 residues. From germline, CDR1 is MDHEN and CDR2 SYDVKM. In nucleotides, the CDR3 is TGTGCCAGCAGGGTGGGGACAGGGATTAATGAAAAACTGTTTTTT. Translation gives CASRVGTGINEKLFF.

This chain connects TRBV29-1 to TRBJ2-1; no reliable D call. Deletions cut 7 bases from V and 5 bases from J, with 3 bases between. The germline V gene encodes CDR1 SQVTM and CDR2 ANQGSEA. The CDR3 is 9 amino acids. The CDR3 DNA is TGCAGCGCCGACAATGAGCAGTTCTTC. Its translation: CSADNEQFF.

The gene calls are TRBV10-1 and TRBJ2-1; D perhaps matches TRBD1 (6 bases). Trimming left V 3 bases short and J 2 bases short, with 14 bases between. The V gene's germline CDR1 is WNHNN and CDR2 SYGVQD (reference sequence). This CDR3 has 16 residues. The CDR3, as DNA: TGCGCCAGCAGTGAAGGGGGAGAGGGCCCCTACAATGAGCAGTTCTTC. Its translation is CASSEGGEGPYNEQFF.

This chain joins TRBV19 and TRBJ2-1, with 12 bases matching TRBD2. The CDR3 covers 16 residues. The trim removed 5 bases at V and 3 bases at J, leaving 5 bases unmatched. CDR1 LNHDA and CDR2 SQIVND come from the germline V gene (reference sequence). This CDR3 is CASSWRTSGVYNEQFF. The CDR3 region has the DNA TGTGCCAGTAGTTGGAGGACTAGCGGGGTCTACAATGAGCAGTTCTTC.

The chain uses TRBV7-2 and TRBJ2-2, with D possibly matching TRBD2 (6 bases). The CDR3 runs 14 residues. The V gene's germline CDR1 is SGHTA and CDR2 FQGNSA. The V end was cut by 3 bases, the J end by 7 bases, with 12 bases between. The CDR3: CASSFAEGSGELFF. In DNA form, the CDR3 reads TGTGCCAGCAGCTTCGCGGAGGGGAGCGGGGAGCTGTTTTTT.

This clone has a handful of counts. This rearrangement joins TRBV7-8 to TRBJ1-1; no firm D call. Trimming removed 2 bases from V and 0 bases from J, with 7 bases in between. CDR1 and CDR2 (germline): SGHVS, FQNEAQ. CDR3 length equals 14 residues. CDR3 region: CASSLFQVNTEAFF. CDR3 nucleotides: TGTGCCAGCAGCTTATTCCAGGTGAACACTGAAGCTTTCTTT.